The present T cell receptor (beta chain) was sequenced within a study of T cell responses to AZD1222 COVID-19 vaccine. Sequenced by immunoSEQ multiplex PCR; TCRdb stores in-frame clones only, minus some. The sample has more than 150,000 clones; over 90% are singletons. This receptor was taken from an adult who received the AZD1222 COVID-19 vaccine. Sequencing used peripheral blood, obtained 28 days after the second AZD1222 dose.

CDR3 coding DNA: TGTGCCAGCAGTGGGACAGACTATGGCTACACCTTC. Protein product: CASSGTDYGYTF. V usage is TRBV6-2 or TRBV6-3 and J usage is TRBJ1-2; the match to TRBD1 covers 7 bases. The CDR3 totals 12 residues. Per the germline V gene, CDR1 is MNHEY and CDR2 is SVGEGT. V was pared by 5 bases and J by 3 bases, with 0 bases of the junction left unmatched.